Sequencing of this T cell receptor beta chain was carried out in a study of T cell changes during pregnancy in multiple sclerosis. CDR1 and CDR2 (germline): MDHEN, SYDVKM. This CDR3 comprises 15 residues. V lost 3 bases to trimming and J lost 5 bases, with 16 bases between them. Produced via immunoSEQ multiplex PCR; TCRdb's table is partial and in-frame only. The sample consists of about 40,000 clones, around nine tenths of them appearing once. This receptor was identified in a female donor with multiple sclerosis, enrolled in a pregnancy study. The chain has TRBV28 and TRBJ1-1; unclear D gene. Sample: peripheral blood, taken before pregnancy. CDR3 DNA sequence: TGTGCCAGCAGTTTTTTATTTGAGGGAAGGACTGAAGCTTTCTTT. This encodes CASSFLFEGRTEAFF.